Shown below are 22 T cell receptor beta chains from a single sample sequenced in a study of T cell changes during pregnancy in multiple sclerosis. Assay: immunoSEQ multiplex PCR; the TCRdb copy retains only in-frame clones and omits some. The sample includes 65,000 to 90,000 clones, 91% of them seen just once. The input for sequencing was peripheral blood, taken in the first trimester of pregnancy. Every receptor here comes from a female donor with multiple sclerosis, enrolled in a pregnancy study.

V gene TRBV6-5 combines with J gene TRBJ2-3, with a possible D match to TRBD2 (7 bases). Trimming left V 8 bases short and J 3 bases short, with 18 bases between. Germline V lookup: CDR1 MNHEY, CDR2 SVGAGI. The CDR3 covers 15 residues. The CDR3 loop is CASSRGGGVTDTQYF. CDR3 nucleotide sequence: TGTGCCAGCTCTCGCGGGGGCGGGGTTACAGATACGCAGTATTTT.

The chain joins TRBV27 to TRBJ1-1; D is undetermined. Trimming stripped 7 bases from V and 0 bases from J, with 6 bases between. The germline CDR1 and CDR2 sequences are MNHEY and SMNVEV (reference sequence). CDR3 length equals 12 residues. CDR3 coding DNA: TGTGCCAGCATCGTTATGAACACTGAAGCTTTCTTT. Translated, it gives CASIVMNTEAFF.

The chain uses TRBV6-1 and TRBJ1-1, with 9 bases matching TRBD1. The J segment lost 1 base and the V segment lost 6 bases, leaving 3 bases of the junction unmatched. This CDR3 has 14 amino acids. Germline V gene sequence: CDR1 MNHNS, CDR2 SASEGT. The CDR3 nucleotides are TGTGCCAGCAGGAGGGGACAGGGGAACACTGAAGCTTTCTTT. Protein product: CASRRGQGNTEAFF.

Only a few counts were recorded for this clone. The rearrangement uses TRBV5-6 and TRBJ1-6; 10 bases map to TRBD1. The CDR3 is made up of 16 amino acids. Germline CDR1 SGHDT, CDR2 YYEEEE. The ends lost 3 bases at V and 8 bases at J; junction bases unmatched: 8. The CDR3 bases are TGTGCCAGCAGCTGGGGGACAGGGGCCAGGGATTCACCCCTCCACTTT. Translation gives CASSWGTGARDSPLHF.

This clone was seen more than once but under ten times. The chain joins TRBV7-9 to TRBJ1-5, with 9 bases fitting TRBD1. This CDR3 has 15 residues. Germline trimming cut 1 base from V and 5 bases from J; bases unmatched to any gene: 3. Germline V gene data show CDR1 as SEHNR and CDR2 as FQNEAQ (reference sequence). The CDR3 nucleotides read TGTGCCAGCAGCTTAGGGGGGACAGGGTATCAGCCCCAGCATTTT. It translates to CASSLGGTGYQPQHF.

V gene TRBV7-7 combines with J gene TRBJ2-7, with a possible D match to TRBD1 (5 bases). Germline V CDR1 and CDR2: SSHAT, FNYEAQ (reference sequence). This CDR3 has 17 residues. The ends were cut back, 1 base at V and 4 bases at J, with 20 bases in the middle. The CDR3 protein is CASSLVVKGRPRYEQYF. The CDR3 coding sequence is TGTGCCAGCAGCTTAGTCGTTAAGGGGCGCCCCAGATACGAGCAGTACTTC.

This chain connects TRBV28 to TRBJ2-1; 8 positions agree with TRBD2. CDR1 is MDHEN, CDR2 SYDVKM, per germline. V lost 3 bases to trimming and J lost 5 bases; unmatched junction nucleotides: 6. The CDR3 is made up of 15 amino acids. The DNA for the CDR3 is TGTGCCAGCAGTTTTAGCGGGACCGTTGACAATGAGCAGTTCTTC. This sequence encodes CASSFSGTVDNEQFF.

The rearrangement joins TRBV6-6 to TRBJ1-2; no firm D call. This CDR3 comprises 14 residues. Trimming stripped 2 bases from V and 1 base from J, with 8 bases between. Germline assignment: CDR1 MNHNY and CDR2 SVGAGI (reference sequence). The CDR3 DNA sequence: TGTGCCAGCAGTTACGAGGAGGGTAACTATGGCTACACCTTC. It codes for CASSYEEGNYGYTF.

This chain uses TRBV19 with TRBJ2-1; no definite D call. Trimming removed 1 base at V and 3 bases at J, with 10 bases between. CDR3 length equals 15 residues. Germline CDR1 LNHDA, CDR2 SQIVND (reference sequence). In nucleotides, the CDR3 is TGTGCCAGTAGTATAGTGTCTGCGGACTACAATGAGCAGTTCTTC. It yields the protein CASSIVSADYNEQFF.

This clone was seen just once. The chain combines TRBV6-5 with TRBJ2-3, with D unresolved. The CDR3 runs to 11 residues. V was clipped by 5 bases and J by 4 bases, with 4 bases between them. CDR1 and CDR2 (germline): MNHEY, SVGAGI. CDR3 DNA: TGTGCCAGCAGTCAATCAGATACGCAGTATTTT. Translation: CASSQSDTQYF.

This chain uses TRBV7-6 with TRBJ2-5, with 11 nucleotides matching TRBD1. The germline V gene encodes CDR1 SGHVS and CDR2 FNYEAQ. The CDR3 consists of 18 residues. J gave up 2 bases and V 1 base, and 9 bases lay outside the gene matches. The CDR3 DNA reads as TGTGCCAGCAGCTTAGGACCGGGACAGGGGGTTAGTCAAGAGACCCAGTACTTC. It encodes CASSLGPGQGVSQETQYF.

This rearrangement joins TRBV9 to TRBJ2-4; TRBD1 agrees at 10 bases. Germline CDR1 and CDR2: SGDLS and YYNGEE. The CDR3 is made up of 16 amino acids. The V gene end was trimmed by 0 bases and the J gene end by 6 bases; junction bases not matched to a gene: 6. In DNA, the CDR3 is TGTGCCAGCAGCGTAGATTGGGGACAGGGGAGAAACATTCAGTACTTC. Translation: CASSVDWGQGRNIQYF.

This sequence joins TRBV7-2 and TRBJ2-1, with 7 bases fitting TRBD2. After removal of 7 bases from V and 7 bases from J, the junction contained 13 bases not matched to a gene. CDR1 SGHTA and CDR2 FQGNSA come from the germline V gene. The CDR3 has 15 residues. CDR3 amino acids: CASILRGGLTNEQFF. CDR3 nucleotide sequence: TGTGCCAGCATCCTGAGGGGAGGGCTGACTAATGAGCAGTTCTTC.

The chain employs TRBV14 and TRBJ1-1, with D uncertain. Germline V gene sequence: CDR1 SGHDN, CDR2 FVKESK. The CDR3 covers 13 residues. The V and J ends lost 4 bases and 0 bases respectively, with 6 bases between them. The CDR3 region is CASSPSMNTEAFF. CDR3 DNA: TGTGCCAGCAGCCCTAGCATGAACACTGAAGCTTTCTTT.

The V call is TRBV2, the J call TRBJ1-5; D call uncertain. The germline CDR1 and CDR2 sequences are SNHLY and FYNNEI. V was shortened by 1 base and J by 3 bases, with 10 bases between the two germline ends. The CDR3 is 15 residues long. The CDR3 sequence: CASSEVRGYNQPQHF. The CDR3 nucleotides are TGTGCCAGCAGTGAAGTCCGGGGATACAATCAGCCCCAGCATTTT.

The chain links TRBV6-5 to TRBJ2-1; tentative D call: TRBD2 (6 bases). The length of the CDR3 is 15 residues. Trimming shortened V by 2 bases and J by 3 bases, and 11 bases separated the two germline ends. Looked up from germline, CDR1 is MNHEY and CDR2 is SVGAGI. The CDR3 loop reads CASSYQAGNYNEQFF. Written as DNA, the CDR3 is TGTGCCAGCAGTTACCAAGCGGGCAACTACAATGAGCAGTTCTTC.

The V call is TRBV19, the J call TRBJ1-2, with D uncertain. V was shortened by 7 bases and J by 4 bases, with 16 bases between the two germline ends. In germline, CDR1 is LNHDA, CDR2 SQIVND (reference sequence). The CDR3 runs to 14 residues. CDR3 loop: CASMKFGSFYGYTF. CDR3 coding DNA: TGTGCCAGTATGAAGTTCGGGTCTTTCTATGGCTACACCTTC.

This chain joins TRBV9 and TRBJ2-1; 7 bases fit TRBD2. This CDR3 region has 14 residues. V lost 0 bases to trimming and J lost 7 bases; unmatched junction nucleotides: 4. Germline CDR1 and CDR2: SGDLS and YYNGEE. The CDR3 region is CASSVVGTNNEQFF. In DNA form, the CDR3 reads TGTGCCAGCAGCGTAGTCGGGACTAATAATGAGCAGTTCTTC.

The rearrangement uses TRBV18 and TRBJ2-3; TRBD2 matches at 7 bases. Germline V gives CDR1 KGHSH, CDR2 LQKENI. This CDR3 has 12 amino acids. Trimming at V came to 6 bases and at J to 4 bases, leaving 1 base not matched to a gene. The CDR3 reads CASSGLADTQYF. CDR3 nucleotide sequence: TGTGCCAGCTCTGGACTAGCAGATACGCAGTATTTT.

This clone was counted only a few times. This sequence joins TRBV5-1 and TRBJ1-1, with 9 nucleotides matching TRBD1. This CDR3 is built from 14 residues. The V gene's germline CDR1 is SGHRS and CDR2 YFSETQ. With 4 bases clipped from V and 6 bases from J, the junction kept 7 bases outside the gene matches. Written as DNA, the CDR3 is TGCGCCAGCAGCGGGGGACAGGGAGGCGCTGAAGCTTTCTTT. Encoded protein: CASSGGQGGAEAFF. Supplemented by reference TRBV5-1 and TRBJ1-1, the full variable domain reads KAGVTQTPRYLIKTRGQQVTLSCSPISGHRSVSWYQQTPGQGLQFLFEYFSETQRNKGNFPGRFSGRQFSNSRSEMNVSTLELGDSALYLCASSGGQGGAEAFFGQGTRLTVV.

The genes are TRBV21-1 and TRBJ2-3; the table's TRBD2 call for D was not verified on the DNA. TRBV21-1 constitutes a pseudogene. This CDR3 is 18 amino acids long. The CDR3 DNA reads TGTGCCAGCAGCAAAGAAGGGCCTAGCGGGGGGGAGGCAGATACGCAGTATTTT. This codes for CASSKEGPSGGEADTQYF.

This chain links TRBV29-1 with TRBJ2-1; TRBD2 agrees at 12 bases. Germline V gene sequence: CDR1 SQVTM, CDR2 ANQGSEA. The CDR3 spans 16 residues. J was trimmed by 8 bases and V by 6 bases; bases with no gene match: 14. CDR3: CSVARLAGATGDEQFF. CDR3 in DNA: TGCAGCGTGGCCAGACTAGCGGGGGCGACTGGGGATGAGCAGTTCTTC.